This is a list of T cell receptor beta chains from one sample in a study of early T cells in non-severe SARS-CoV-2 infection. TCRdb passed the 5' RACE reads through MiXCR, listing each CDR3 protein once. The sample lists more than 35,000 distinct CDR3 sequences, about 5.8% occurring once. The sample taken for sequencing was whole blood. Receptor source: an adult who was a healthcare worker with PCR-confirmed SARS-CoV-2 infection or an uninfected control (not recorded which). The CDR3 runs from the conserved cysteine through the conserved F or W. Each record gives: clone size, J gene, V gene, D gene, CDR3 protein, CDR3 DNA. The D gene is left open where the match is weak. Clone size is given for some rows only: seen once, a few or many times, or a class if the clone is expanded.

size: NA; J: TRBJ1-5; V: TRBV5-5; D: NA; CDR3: CASSPNLVQPQHF; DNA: TGTGCCAGCAGCCCCAATTTGGTTCAGCCCCAGCATTTT
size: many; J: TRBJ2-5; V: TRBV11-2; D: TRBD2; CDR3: CASSFYSGRGETQYF; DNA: TGTGCCAGCAGCTTCTATAGCGGGAGGGGAGAGACCCAGTACTTC
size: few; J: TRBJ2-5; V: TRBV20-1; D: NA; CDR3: CSARGSGQETQYF; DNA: TGCAGTGCTAGGGGGTCTGGCCAAGAGACCCAGTACTTC
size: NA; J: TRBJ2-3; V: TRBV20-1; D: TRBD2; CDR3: CSASPSGRDTQYF; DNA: TGCAGTGCTAGTCCGAGCGGGAGAGATACGCAGTATTTT
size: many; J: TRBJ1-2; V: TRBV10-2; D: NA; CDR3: CASSVRSATYGYTF; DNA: TGCGCCAGCAGTGTACGTTCTGCGACCTATGGCTACACCTTC
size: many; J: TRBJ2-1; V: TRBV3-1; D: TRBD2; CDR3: CASSRIAGGSNEQFF; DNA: TGTGCCAGCAGCCGTATAGCGGGAGGATCTAATGAGCAGTTCTTC
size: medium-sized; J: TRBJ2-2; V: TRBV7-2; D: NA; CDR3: CASSAYTGELFF; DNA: TGTGCCAGCAGCGCTTACACCGGGGAGCTGTTTTTT
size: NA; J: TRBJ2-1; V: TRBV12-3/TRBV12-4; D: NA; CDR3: CASSLALSPPPHNEQFF; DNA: TGTGCCAGCAGTCTCGCTTTGTCGCCCCCCCCACACAATGAGCAGTTCTTC
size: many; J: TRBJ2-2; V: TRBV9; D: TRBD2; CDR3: CASSASSGRTGELFF; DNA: TGTGCCAGCAGCGCCTCTAGCGGCCGCACCGGGGAGCTGTTTTTT
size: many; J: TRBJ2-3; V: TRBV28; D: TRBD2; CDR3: CYQASGMANTQYF; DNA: TGCTACCAGGCTAGCGGGATGGCGAATACGCAGTATTTT
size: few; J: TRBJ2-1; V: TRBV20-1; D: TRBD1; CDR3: CSTGGAIEQFF; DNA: TGCAGTACAGGGGGCGCGATTGAGCAGTTCTTC
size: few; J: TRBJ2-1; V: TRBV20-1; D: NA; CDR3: CSARGLGNLRHQFF; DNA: TGCAGTGCCCGGGGTCTAGGGAACCTCCGGCACCAGTTCTTC
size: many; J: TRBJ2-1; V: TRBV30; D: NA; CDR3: CAWSVGGEQFF; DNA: TGTGCCTGGAGTGTAGGTGGTGAGCAGTTCTTC
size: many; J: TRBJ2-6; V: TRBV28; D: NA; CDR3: CASSRQALRANVLTF; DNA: TGTGCCAGCAGCCGACAGGCCCTAAGGGCCAACGTCCTGACTTTC
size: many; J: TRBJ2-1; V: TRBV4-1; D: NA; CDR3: CASSTEDSEYNEQFF; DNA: TGCGCCAGCAGTACTGAGGACAGCGAGTACAATGAGCAGTTCTTC
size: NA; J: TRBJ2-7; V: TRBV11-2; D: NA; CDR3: CASSLSTPYEQYF; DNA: TGTGCCAGCAGCCTTTCGACCCCCTACGAGCAGTACTTC